The 13 T cell receptor beta chains presented below share a single source sample, sequenced in a study of blood T cell repertoires in COVID-19 (dated by TCRdb to 2019 to 2021). The library was generated by the immunoSEQ multiplex PCR assay. Imported from immuneACCESS, the table was reduced by TCRdb to in-frame sequences with V and J called. These copies leave out some clones; in studies compared against another copy, an unresolved V gene accounts for under half, and the cause of the remainder is not known. Here the sample has about 140,000 clones; roughly four fifths occur a single time. The top ten clonotypes cover 3% to 4% of the sample. Sequenced sample: PBMCs or T cells enriched from blood (not recorded which). Every receptor here comes from a woman in her fifties or sixties with acute COVID-19.

The J gene is TRBJ1-5, the V gene TRBV19; D not certain. This CDR3 has 14 amino acids. The ends were cut back, 3 bases at V and 4 bases at J, with 10 bases in the middle. The germline gives CDR1 LNHDA, CDR2 SQIVND (reference sequence). The CDR3 loop reads CASSMSERNQPQHF. The CDR3, as DNA: TGTGCCAGTAGTATGTCCGAACGGAATCAGCCCCAGCATTTT.

The CDR3 loop is CASKGVRTEAFF. Here the CDR3 DNA reads TGTGCCAGTAAGGGGGTTCGGACTGAAGCTTTCTTT. The chain joins TRBV19 to TRBJ1-1; D is perhaps TRBD1 (6 bases). The CDR3 length is 12 residues. In germline, CDR1 is LNHDA, CDR2 SQIVND (reference sequence). V gave up 7 bases and J gave up 5 bases, with 11 bases separating them.

The chain has TRBV5-1 and TRBJ2-2; TRBD1 is a possible D gene (5 bases). The CDR3 has 16 residues. Germline values: CDR1 SGHRS, CDR2 YFSETQ. Trimming took off 5 bases at V and 2 bases at J, with 16 bases between the two ends. As DNA, the CDR3 is TGCGCCAGCAGTCTCGGTAGTGGGGCTAACACCGGGGAGCTGTTTTTT. Translation: CASSLGSGANTGELFF.

The chain combines TRBV14 with TRBJ1-3; 7 bases fit TRBD1. The CDR3 spans 16 residues. V lost 4 bases to trimming and J lost 3 bases; unmatched junction nucleotides: 9. Germline V gives CDR1 SGHDN, CDR2 FVKESK. Written as DNA, the CDR3 is TGTGCCAGCAGCCCTTTACAGGGGCGGGGTGGAAACACCATATATTTT. Protein sequence: CASSPLQGRGGNTIYF.

The chain is built from TRBV5-1 and TRBJ2-2, with TRBD2 as a possible D gene (6 bases). This CDR3 has 17 amino acids. Germline lookup yields CDR1 SGHRS and CDR2 YFSETQ. The ends were cut back, 3 bases at V and 6 bases at J, with 21 bases in the middle. The CDR3 DNA sequence: TGCGCCAGCAGCTCCGCCAGGACGGGGCCGGGGGCCGGGGAGCTGTTTTTT. Translation gives CASSSARTGPGAGELFF.

The chain links TRBV5-6 to TRBJ2-4; D perhaps matches TRBD2 (5 bases). Germline V lookup: CDR1 SGHDT, CDR2 YYEEEE. The CDR3 is 14 amino acids. Trimming cost V 1 base and J 1 base, with 6 bases left between them. The CDR3 sequence is CASSLPGAKNIQYF. The CDR3 nucleotides are TGTGCCAGCAGCTTGCCGGGGGCCAAAAACATTCAGTACTTC.

The gene calls are TRBV30 and TRBJ1-4; D unclear. V lost 0 bases to trimming and J lost 2 bases, with 10 bases between them. CDR1 is GTSNPN and CDR2 is SVGIG in the germline V gene (reference sequence). The CDR3 runs 15 residues. The DNA of the CDR3 is TGTGCCTGGAGTGTACTAGGGCAGACTAATGAAAAACTGTTTTTT. The encoded protein is CAWSVLGQTNEKLFF.

The chain joins TRBV9 to TRBJ2-1, with 8 bases lining up with TRBD2. Trimming removed 2 bases from V and 6 bases from J; junction bases left unmatched: 7. The germline V gene encodes CDR1 SGDLS and CDR2 YYNGEE. This CDR3 has 15 residues. The CDR3 loop is CASSVGSSGLNEQFF. For the CDR3, the DNA is TGTGCCAGCAGCGTTGGTTCTAGCGGGCTCAATGAGCAGTTCTTC.

The chain has TRBV7-9 and TRBJ1-2; D gene ambiguous. V was clipped by 4 bases and J by 3 bases, with 3 bases between them. The length of the CDR3 is 11 residues. Germline V lookup: CDR1 SEHNR, CDR2 FQNEAQ (reference sequence). The CDR3 coding sequence is TGTGCCAGCAGCTCTGACTATGGCTACACCTTC. Translated: CASSSDYGYTF.

The V call is TRBV27, the J call TRBJ1-6; 8 bases fit TRBD1. Trimming removed 6 bases from V and 7 bases from J; junction bases left unmatched: 8. The CDR3 is 15 residues long. Germline V gives CDR1 MNHEY, CDR2 SMNVEV (reference sequence). Here the CDR3 DNA reads TGTGCCAGCAGATTCGGGGACAGGAGGAATTCACCCCTCCACTTT. Its protein is CASRFGDRRNSPLHF.

This clone was seen once. The chain employs TRBV7-8 and TRBJ2-2, with 10 nucleotides matching TRBD2. The germline CDR1 and CDR2 sequences are SGHVS and FQNEAQ. V shed 5 bases, J shed 8 bases, and the junction held 11 bases outside the gene matches. The CDR3 has 16 amino acids. CDR3 bases: TGTGCCAGCAGCAGAGCGGGAGGGCCCGGGGTTGGGGAGCTGTTTTTT. It encodes CASSRAGGPGVGELFF.

This chain joins TRBV7-2 and TRBJ1-1; weak D call: TRBD1 (6 bases). V was pared by 7 bases and J by 0 bases, with 12 bases between. Germline values: CDR1 SGHTA, CDR2 FQGNSA. This CDR3 is built from 14 residues. CDR3 protein: CASTKTGLNTEAFF. The CDR3 nucleotides are TGTGCCAGCACGAAAACAGGGCTGAACACTGAAGCTTTCTTT.

The chain uses TRBV10-3 and TRBJ1-1; 7 bases align to TRBD1. Germline-derived CDR1 and CDR2 are ENHRY and SYGVKD. The length of the CDR3 is 15 residues. V shed 10 bases, J shed 3 bases, and the junction held 14 bases outside the gene matches. The CDR3, as DNA: TGTGCCACATCGGGGGCGCCCAGGGGGGACACTGAAGCTTTCTTT. Protein sequence: CATSGAPRGDTEAFF.